This TCR beta chain was sequenced in a study of regulatory T cells in long-lasting Graves disease. Findings and caveats of the study: TCR diversity was lower in persistent than newly diagnosed Graves' disease.

Stated time point: newly diagnosed GD, antithyroid drugs for less than 3 months. PBMCs provided the RNA from which the TCR library was made. Xi'an, China, was home to the endocrinology department that provided patients. EDTA tubes collected nine milliliters of peripheral blood. This clonotype was counted many times. Its target is unknown. Researchers made TCR beta libraries by using iRepertoire HTBI primers and running Arm-PCR on CDR3 regions. TCRdb ran MiXCR on the multiplex PCR reads and lists one entry per CDR3 protein. The sample lists hundreds of thousands of distinct CDR3 sequences, 18% occurring once. This TCR came from a female donor with Graves disease. Sequencing was performed on peripheral blood mononuclear cells (PBMCs), taken at new diagnosis, from a patient treated with antithyroid drugs.

CDR3 in DNA: TGTGCCAGCAGCCGAACAGGGGACGAGCAGTACTTC. It encodes CASSRTGDEQYF. The chain has TRBV3-1 and TRBJ2-7, with 7 positions matching TRBD1. The CDR3 runs 12 residues. Germline CDR1 is LGHDT and CDR2 is YNNKEL (reference sequence). V lost 4 bases, J lost 5 bases, and 2 bases stayed unmatched.